What follows are 11 T cell receptor beta chains derived from one specimen sequenced in a study of T cells in Graves' hyperthyroidism and ophthalmopathy. RNA transcripts yielded amplified TCR beta CDR3 regions. The HTBI set primed first-round TCR CDR3 RT-PCR. TCRdb ran MiXCR on the multiplex PCR reads and lists one entry per CDR3 protein. The table lists over 700,000 distinct CDR3 sequences, roughly a sixth of them singletons. Material for sequencing was blood. Receptor source: a woman in her 50s with Graves' hyperthyroidism that later progressed to Graves' ophthalmopathy.

This chain joins TRBV20-1 and TRBJ1-2; the D gene is possibly TRBD1 (6 bases). The CDR3 runs to 11 residues. V was trimmed by 6 bases and J by 3 bases, leaving 8 bases between them. Germline V gives CDR1 DFQATT, CDR2 SNEGSKA (reference sequence). The CDR3 DNA reads as TGCAGTGCGGAGGGGGACTATGGCTACACCTTC. Its translation is CSAEGDYGYTF.

This clonotype was seen only a few times. This chain connects TRBV29-1 to TRBJ2-5; tentatively, D is TRBD2 (6 bases). The CDR3 length is 13 residues. Germline V CDR1 and CDR2: SQVTM, ANQGSEA. The V gene lost 7 bases and the J gene lost 0 bases, with 12 bases spanning the gap. The CDR3 reads CSAGTSYQETQYF. The CDR3 nucleotides read TGCAGCGCCGGGACTTCGTACCAAGAGACCCAGTACTTC.

This clonotype appeared many times. V usage is TRBV9 and J usage is TRBJ1-2; D unclear. Germline loops: CDR1 SGDLS, CDR2 YYNGEE. This CDR3 has 13 amino acids. V shed 1 base and J shed 4 bases, with 8 bases lying between them. The DNA for the CDR3 is TGTGCCAGCAGCGTATCCTCGGTCTATGGCTACACCTTC. Translated, it gives CASSVSSVYGYTF.

This clonotype showed up just a few times. An end of the junction differs from the germline gene, which may be a read error. The chain links TRBV20-1 to TRBJ1-4; D perhaps matches TRBD1 (6 bases). CDR1 and CDR2 (germline): DFQATT, SNEGSKA (reference sequence). The CDR3 totals 12 residues. CDR3 DNA: TGCGGTGCTAGAGGGACATTTGAAAAACTGTTTTTT. Translation: CGARGTFEKLFF.

The sample holds a few counts of this clonotype. Here the CDR3 reads CASSFRTFDYTF. Written as DNA, the CDR3 is TGTGCCAGCAGCTTCAGGACATTTGACTACACCTTC. The V and J genes are TRBV7-9 and TRBJ1-2; maybe TRBD1 (5 bases). V lost 3 bases, J lost 10 bases, and 12 bases lay in between. Germline V lookup: CDR1 SEHNR, CDR2 FQNEAQ (reference sequence). This CDR3 is built from 12 residues.

This clonotype turned up a few times. The rearrangement joins TRBV30 to TRBJ1-4; D perhaps matches TRBD1 (5 bases). The CDR3 covers 13 residues. CDR1 and CDR2 (germline): GTSNPN, SVGIG (reference sequence). Trimming cost V 0 bases and J 7 bases, with 9 bases left between them. CDR3: CAWSVGGVEKLFF. The CDR3 DNA sequence: TGTGCCTGGAGTGTAGGAGGGGTTGAAAAACTGTTTTTT.

The table lists this clonotype with many counts. V gene TRBV5-1 combines with J gene TRBJ1-2; 7 bases are shared with TRBD1. V was pared by 0 bases and J by 7 bases, with 3 bases of the junction left unmatched. CDR1 SGHRS and CDR2 YFSETQ come from the germline V gene. This CDR3 has 13 amino acids. CDR3 DNA sequence: TGCGCCAGCAGCTTGGGACAGGGACTTGGCTACACCTTC. Translated: CASSLGQGLGYTF.

This clonotype has ten or more counts. The J gene is TRBJ2-3, the V gene TRBV5-1; perhaps TRBD2 as D (6 bases). CDR1 SGHRS and CDR2 YFSETQ come from the germline V gene. V was pared by 0 bases and J by 4 bases, with 15 bases between. This CDR3 is 16 amino acids long. The CDR3 loop is CASSLGQGGGPDTQYF. Here the CDR3 DNA reads TGCGCCAGCAGCTTGGGGCAGGGAGGAGGACCAGATACGCAGTATTTT.

This clonotype has a handful of counts. This chain uses TRBV7-9 with TRBJ1-2, with D uncertain. The CDR3 sequence is 19 residues long. Germline lookup yields CDR1 SEHNR and CDR2 FQNEAQ (reference sequence). Deletions cut 4 bases from V and 5 bases from J, with 29 bases between. CDR3 sequence: CASSSPPPSTNIPVYGYTF. In DNA, the CDR3 is TGTGCCAGCAGCTCCCCCCCACCTTCGACAAACATCCCCGTATATGGCTACACCTTC.

There are many counts of this clonotype. V gene TRBV12-3 or TRBV12-4 combines with J gene TRBJ2-3, with TRBD1 matching 7 bases. Germline trimming cut 8 bases from V and 8 bases from J; bases unmatched to any gene: 10. The CDR3 sequence is 13 residues long. This CDR3 reads CASRRNDRATQYF. The CDR3 DNA is TGTGCCAGCCGACGCAACGACAGGGCTACGCAGTATTTT.

In this sample, this clonotype turned up many times. The rearrangement links TRBV11-2 to TRBJ2-7; weak D call: TRBD1 (6 bases). CDR3 length: 13 amino acids. The V end lost 4 bases, the J end lost 2 bases, and 9 bases lay between the germline ends. CDR1 SGHAT and CDR2 FQNNGV come from the germline V gene. The CDR3 here is CASSWDNTYEQYF. As DNA, the CDR3 is TGTGCCAGCAGCTGGGACAACACCTACGAGCAGTACTTC.